The 31 T cell receptor beta chains reported below all come from one sample, sequenced in a study of CD8+CD57+ T cells in acquired aplastic anemia. Genomic DNA, serving as template, underwent TCR beta VDJ and CDR3 profiling. Each CDR3 protein gets one entry after TCRdb re-called the reads with MiXCR. This table holds 160,000 or so distinct CDR3 sequences, about 50% found once. Patients chosen for sequencing had CD8+CD57+ cells that had expanded, as shown by flow cytometry. The specimen was sorted CD4+, CD8+, or CD8+CD57+ T cells (not recorded which) from PBMCs. The receptors were gathered from a human donor with aplastic anemia.

The J gene is TRBJ1-6, the V gene TRBV20-1; possibly TRBD1 for D (5 bases). Looked up from germline, CDR1 is DFQATT and CDR2 is SNEGSKA (reference sequence). This CDR3 is 12 amino acids long. Trimming removed 8 bases at V and 7 bases at J, with 12 bases between. CDR3 protein: CSLGRANSPLHF. DNA for the CDR3: TGCAGTCTGGGCAGGGCAAATTCACCCCTCCACTTT.

The rearrangement uses TRBV9 and TRBJ2-2; D not certain. The CDR3 runs to 11 residues. Germline V CDR1 and CDR2: SGDLS, YYNGEE. V was trimmed by 3 bases and J by 6 bases, leaving 3 bases between them. The CDR3 reads CASSGPGELFF. The CDR3 nucleotides are TGTGCCAGCAGCGGCCCCGGGGAGCTGTTTTTT.

The chain uses TRBV20-1 and TRBJ1-2, with D unresolved. The germline V gene encodes CDR1 DFQATT and CDR2 SNEGSKA (reference sequence). The CDR3 contains 12 residues. The V end lost 6 bases, the J end lost 8 bases, and 16 bases lay between the germline ends. The CDR3 DNA reads as TGCAGTGCCGACGAGGGAAATAAGGGCTACACCTTC. Translated: CSADEGNKGYTF.

This clonotype turned up a few times. The chain joins TRBV3-1 to TRBJ2-1; 12 bases are a match to TRBD2. The J segment lost 5 bases and the V segment lost 3 bases, leaving 14 bases of the junction unmatched. The germline CDR1 and CDR2 sequences are LGHDT and YNNKEL (reference sequence). This CDR3 has 19 residues. The DNA of the CDR3 is TGTGCCAGCAGCCACCGGGCTAGCGGGAGGGGGAGGGGAGACAATGAGCAGTTCTTC. This gives the protein CASSHRASGRGRGDNEQFF.

Details on this clonotype: At one end the junction does not follow the germline gene, possibly because of a read error. J is TRBJ1-1 and V is TRBV29-1; 9 bases are shared with TRBD1. CDR1 is SQVTM, CDR2 ANQGSEA, per germline. The CDR3 runs to 15 residues. CDR3 nucleotides: TGCAGCTTTGAAAGGGGGACAGGGACGGGGACTGAAGCTTTCTTT. Translated, it gives CSFERGTGTGTEAFF.

The chain joins TRBV20-1 to TRBJ2-1; unclear D gene. Looked up from germline, CDR1 is DFQATT and CDR2 is SNEGSKA (reference sequence). Trimming took 7 bases from V and 8 from J, leaving 6 bases between them. The CDR3 sequence is 9 residues long. This chain's CDR3 is CSGSYEQFF. CDR3 in DNA: TGCAGTGGATCTTATGAGCAGTTCTTC.

CDR3 in DNA: TGTGCCAGCAGCTTAGTAGGGGGCACGGAGACCCAGTACTTC. It is translated as CASSLVGGTETQYF. The gene calls are TRBV7-9 and TRBJ2-5, with 7 bases that match TRBD1. The CDR3 is 14 amino acids. Trimming cost V 1 base and J 5 bases; bases outside gene matches: 4. Germline V gene sequence: CDR1 SEHNR, CDR2 FQNEAQ (reference sequence).

For this clonotype: This may stem from a read error, because a much larger clone lies one nucleotide away. V gene TRBV11-1 combines with J gene TRBJ2-1; D is perhaps TRBD1 (6 bases). The CDR3 is 16 residues long. Trimming pared 8 bases from V and 1 base from J, leaving 18 bases between. Germline V CDR1 and CDR2: SGHAT, FQDESV (reference sequence). CDR3 amino acids: CASGPQQGESYNEQFF. The DNA for the CDR3 is TGTGCCAGCGGCCCCCAACAGGGAGAATCCTACAATGAGCAGTTCTTC.

This clonotype has ten or more counts. V gene TRBV6-6 combines with J gene TRBJ2-7; D is possibly TRBD1 or TRBD2 (5 bases each). Per the germline V gene, CDR1 is MNHNY and CDR2 is SVGAGI (reference sequence). This CDR3 comprises 15 residues. Trimming removed 4 bases from V and 3 bases from J, with 16 bases in between. The CDR3 region has the DNA TGTGCCAGCAGTTGGGGGTTGGGGCCAAACTACGAGCAGTACTTC. It encodes CASSWGLGPNYEQYF.

This clonotype was counted at least ten times. The V call is TRBV6-5, the J call TRBJ2-5; D may be TRBD1 (6 bases). Per the germline V gene, CDR1 is MNHEY and CDR2 is SVGAGI. The CDR3 is 15 amino acids. Trimming took 7 bases from V and 1 from J, leaving 16 bases between them. CDR3 amino acids: CASNSGQSLQETQYF. In nucleotides, the CDR3 is TGTGCCAGCAATTCAGGACAGAGCCTCCAAGAGACCCAGTACTTC.

This clonotype turned up a few times. The chain carries TRBV6-2 or TRBV6-3 and TRBJ2-7; possibly TRBD1 or TRBD2 for D (5 bases each). The CDR3 length is 18 residues. The germline CDR1 and CDR2 sequences are MNHEY and SVGEGT. The V end lost 0 bases, the J end lost 2 bases, and 20 bases lay between the germline ends. The CDR3 nucleotides read TGTGCCAGCAGTTACTCGGCCCCGGGGCCCGGGACGACCTACGAGCAGTACTTC. Its protein is CASSYSAPGPGTTYEQYF.

The V and J genes are TRBV20-1 and TRBJ2-1; no firm D call. There are 11 residues in the CDR3. V dropped 4 bases and J dropped 7 bases, with 8 bases sitting between them. CDR1 and CDR2 from the germline V gene are DFQATT and SNEGSKA (reference sequence). CDR3 loop: CSAIVENEQFF. The CDR3 DNA is TGCAGTGCTATAGTCGAGAATGAGCAGTTCTTC.

This clonotype was detected many times. This sequence joins TRBV5-1 and TRBJ2-1; D gene ambiguous. Germline-derived CDR1 and CDR2 are SGHRS and YFSETQ. Between the trimmed V and J ends, which lost 2 bases and 5 bases, there was a span of 2 bases. CDR3 length: 11 amino acids. CDR3 coding DNA: TGCGCCAGCAGCTTTAACAATGAGCAGTTCTTC. Protein product: CASSFNNEQFF.

This CDR3 reads CSVEDQGRYGYTF. The CDR3 nucleotides read TGCAGCGTTGAAGATCAGGGTAGATATGGCTACACCTTC. The chain has TRBV29-1 and TRBJ1-2; D possibly corresponds to TRBD1 (5 bases). This CDR3 region has 13 residues. Trimming shortened V by 0 bases and J by 5 bases, and 10 bases separated the two germline ends. Germline V gene lookup returns CDR1 SQVTM and CDR2 ANQGSEA.

The CDR3 nucleotides are TGTGCCAGTAGATGGGGACAGGGGGCGGAGGAGCAGTACTTC. Translation gives CASRWGQGAEEQYF. This chain links TRBV19 with TRBJ2-7; 12 bases map to TRBD1. Germline V gene lookup returns CDR1 LNHDA and CDR2 SQIVND (reference sequence). The CDR3 consists of 14 residues. J was trimmed by 7 bases and V by 6 bases; bases with no gene match: 7.

This chain joins TRBV7-9 and TRBJ2-7; D is ambiguous. Trimming took 6 bases from V and 6 from J, leaving 12 bases between them. CDR1 and CDR2 (germline): SEHNR, FQNEAQ (reference sequence). CDR3 length: 12 residues. The CDR3 spells CASSYSPLEQYF. The CDR3 nucleotides read TGTGCCAGCAGTTACTCCCCGCTCGAGCAGTACTTC. Using reference TRBV7-9 and TRBJ2-7 for the parts outside the CDR3, the full variable domain is DTGVSQNPRHKITKRGQNVTFRCDPISEHNRLYWYRQTLGQGPEFLTYFQNEAQLEKSRLLSDRFSAERPKGSFSTLEIQRTEQGDSAMYLCASSYSPLEQYFGPGTRLTVT.

The rearrangement uses TRBV11-2 and TRBJ2-1; 9 bases are a match to TRBD2. Trimming at V came to 0 bases and at J to 2 bases, leaving 11 bases not matched to a gene. This CDR3 spans 19 amino acids. Germline-derived CDR1 and CDR2 are SGHAT and FQNNGV. The CDR3, as DNA: TGTGCCAGCAGCTTAGATTACAGCGGGAGGCACCTTACCTACAATGAGCAGTTCTTC. Encoded protein: CASSLDYSGRHLTYNEQFF.

The chain joins TRBV24-1 to TRBJ2-1; tentatively, D is TRBD1 (5 bases). Trimming stripped 5 bases from V and 0 bases from J, with 13 bases between. Germline values: CDR1 KGHDR, CDR2 SFDVKD. The CDR3 sequence is 16 residues long. CDR3 sequence reads: CATSGFRTSSYNEQFF. The DNA of the CDR3 is TGTGCCACCAGTGGTTTTAGGACAAGCTCCTACAATGAGCAGTTCTTC.

V and J are TRBV5-1 and TRBJ2-5; D tentatively fits TRBD1 or TRBD2 (6 bases each). Germline V gene data show CDR1 as SGHRS and CDR2 as YFSETQ. The CDR3 runs 15 residues. Trimming removed 5 bases from V and 5 bases from J, with 19 bases in between. The DNA for the CDR3 is TGCGCCAGCAGTCTCGGGGGCGGATTGGAGGAGACCCAGTACTTC. Protein sequence: CASSLGGGLEETQYF.

The chain has TRBV14 and TRBJ2-3; 9 nucleotides line up with TRBD2. Germline loops: CDR1 SGHDN, CDR2 FVKESK. The CDR3 is 16 amino acids. With 2 bases clipped from V and 0 bases from J, the junction kept 3 bases outside the gene matches. Here the CDR3 DNA reads TGTGCCAGCAGCCAAATAGCGGGGGAGAGCACAGATACGCAGTATTTT. Protein product: CASSQIAGESTDTQYF.

Concerning this clonotype: A much larger clone differs from this one at a single base, so this may be a read error. The rearrangement joins TRBV9 to TRBJ2-1; TRBD2 matches 9 bases. J lost 8 bases, V lost 0 bases, and 6 bases had no gene match. The CDR3 loop spans 15 amino acids. The germline V gene has CDR1 SGDLS and CDR2 YYNGEE. The CDR3 DNA is TGTGCCAGCAGCGTAGGACTAGCGGCTAGCGATGAGCAGTTCTTC. Protein product: CASSVGLAASDEQFF.

The rearrangement uses TRBV15 and TRBJ2-7; no definite D call. Germline values: CDR1 LNHNV, CDR2 YYDKDF (reference sequence). Trimming shortened V by 0 bases and J by 2 bases, and 11 bases separated the two germline ends. The CDR3 is 15 amino acids. The CDR3 DNA sequence: TGTGCCACCAGCAGAGATCGCGCTATACCCTACGAGCAGTACTTC. Residues: CATSRDRAIPYEQYF.

The chain carries TRBV5-8 and TRBJ1-5; D is unresolved. The germline V gene has CDR1 SGHTS and CDR2 YDEGEE. Trimming shortened V by 3 bases and J by 0 bases, and 10 bases separated the two germline ends. This CDR3 contains 15 residues. The CDR3 loop reads CASSSWDYSNQPQHF. CDR3 in DNA: TGTGCCAGCAGCTCTTGGGATTATAGCAATCAGCCCCAGCATTTT.

This clonotype showed up many times. V and J are TRBV9 and TRBJ1-1; 8 nucleotides match TRBD1. The germline gives CDR1 SGDLS, CDR2 YYNGEE. The CDR3 is made up of 15 amino acids. After removal of 3 bases from V and 0 bases from J, the junction contained 4 bases not matched to a gene. Here the CDR3 DNA reads TGTGCCAGCAGCGGCGGACAGGGTATGAACACTGAAGCTTTCTTT. Protein sequence: CASSGGQGMNTEAFF.

In its sample, this clonotype was seen a few times. This chain connects TRBV15 to TRBJ1-6; TRBD1 agrees at 10 bases. Germline values: CDR1 LNHNV, CDR2 YYDKDF (reference sequence). This CDR3 is built from 15 residues. Trimming at V came to 3 bases and at J to 9 bases, leaving 5 bases not matched to a gene. The chain's CDR3 is CATSRAGQGSSPLHF. The CDR3 DNA reads TGTGCCACCAGCAGGGCGGGACAGGGGAGTTCACCCCTCCACTTT. The complete variable domain, with remaining parts taken from reference TRBV15 and TRBJ1-6, reads DAMVIQNPRYQVTQFGKPVTLSCSQTLNHNVMYWYQQKSSQAPKLLFHYYDKDFNNEADTPDNFQSRRPNTSFCFLDIRSPGLGDTAMYLCATSRAGQGSSPLHFGNGTRLTVT.

V and J are TRBV7-9 and TRBJ2-5; D might be TRBD1 (6 bases). The CDR3 is 14 amino acids. In germline, CDR1 is SEHNR, CDR2 FQNEAQ (reference sequence). The V end lost 5 bases, the J end lost 2 bases, and 12 bases lay between the germline ends. The CDR3 sequence: CASSPGVGQETQYF. The DNA for the CDR3 is TGTGCCAGCAGCCCAGGGGTAGGGCAAGAGACCCAGTACTTC.

In this sample, this clonotype turned up a few times. The chain joins TRBV7-7 to TRBJ2-1; 7 bases line up with TRBD2. CDR3 length: 13 residues. The trim removed 0 bases at V and 8 bases at J, leaving 1 base unmatched. Germline loops: CDR1 SSHAT, CDR2 FNYEAQ (reference sequence). The CDR3 loop reads CASSLAGGDEQFF. CDR3 nucleotide sequence: TGTGCCAGCAGCTTAGCGGGAGGGGATGAGCAGTTCTTC.

Details on this clonotype: A clone one base away is much larger, so this may be a read error. The chain couples TRBV6-1 to TRBJ1-3, with TRBD1 matching 9 bases. The trim removed 4 bases at V and 0 bases at J, leaving 7 bases unmatched. Per the germline V gene, CDR1 is MNHNS and CDR2 is SASEGT. The CDR3 is 17 residues long. CDR3 sequence reads: CASSAGQGHYSGNTIYF. Here the CDR3 DNA reads TGTGCCAGCAGTGCCGGACAGGGGCATTACTCTGGAAACACCATATATTTT.

A few counts support this clonotype. The chain uses TRBV24-1 and TRBJ2-3; D is undetermined. Germline values: CDR1 KGHDR, CDR2 SFDVKD. The CDR3 has 12 amino acids. Trimming shortened V by 11 bases and J by 0 bases, and 8 bases separated the two germline ends. The CDR3 spells CASSQSTDTQYF. The CDR3 nucleotides are TGTGCCAGCAGCCAGAGCACAGATACGCAGTATTTT.

The chain links TRBV4-3 to TRBJ2-3; D may be TRBD1 (6 bases). V lost 0 bases and J lost 1, with 8 bases in between. Germline V gene lookup returns CDR1 LGHNA and CDR2 YSLEER. The CDR3 extends over 15 amino acids. This CDR3 is CASSQDEGGTDTQYF. The DNA for the CDR3 is TGCGCCAGCAGCCAAGATGAGGGGGGCACAGATACGCAGTATTTT.

J is TRBJ2-2 and V is TRBV7-3; 9 bases are shared with TRBD1. Germline V CDR1 and CDR2: SGHTA, FQGTGA. The CDR3 consists of 14 residues. V lost 6 bases and J lost 4; bases outside the gene matches: 3. The CDR3 DNA is TGTGCCAGCAGTTGGGACAGGGTCACCGGGGAGCTGTTTTTT. It codes for CASSWDRVTGELFF.